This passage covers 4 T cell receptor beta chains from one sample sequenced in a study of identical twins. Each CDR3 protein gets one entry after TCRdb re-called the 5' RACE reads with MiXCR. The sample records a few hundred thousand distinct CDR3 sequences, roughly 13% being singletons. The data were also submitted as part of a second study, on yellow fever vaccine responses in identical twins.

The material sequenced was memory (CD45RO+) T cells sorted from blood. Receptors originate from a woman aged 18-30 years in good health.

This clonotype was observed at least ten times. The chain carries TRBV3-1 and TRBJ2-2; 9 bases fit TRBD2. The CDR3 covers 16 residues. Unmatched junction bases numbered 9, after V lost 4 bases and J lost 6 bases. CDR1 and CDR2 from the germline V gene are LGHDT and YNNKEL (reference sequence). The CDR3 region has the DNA TGTGCCAGCAGCCTACTTAGCGGGAGTTCGTCCGGGGAGCTGTTTTTT. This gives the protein CASSLLSGSSSGELFF. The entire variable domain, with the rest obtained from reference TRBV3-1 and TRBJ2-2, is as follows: DTAVSQTPKYLVTQMGNDKSIKCEQNLGHDTMYWYKQDSKKFLKIMFSYNNKELIINETVPNRFSPKSPDKAHLNLHINSLELGDSAVYFCASSLLSGSSSGELFFGEGSRLTVL.

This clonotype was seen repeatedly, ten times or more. The CDR3 coding sequence is TGCAGTGCTAGACGAGGGGGGTCTGGCTACACCTTC. Translation: CSARRGGSGYTF. J is TRBJ1-2 and V is TRBV20-1; a weak D match, TRBD1 (6 bases). This CDR3 is built from 12 residues. Germline-derived CDR1 and CDR2 are DFQATT and SNEGSKA (reference sequence). V lost 2 bases, J lost 7 bases, and 11 bases lay in between.

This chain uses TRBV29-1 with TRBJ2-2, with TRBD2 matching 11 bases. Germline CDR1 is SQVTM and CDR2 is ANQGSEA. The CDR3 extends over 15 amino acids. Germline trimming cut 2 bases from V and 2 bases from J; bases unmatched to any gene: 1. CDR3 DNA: TGCAGCGTTGAACTAGCGGGAGGCAACACCGGGGAGCTGTTTTTT. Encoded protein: CSVELAGGNTGELFF.

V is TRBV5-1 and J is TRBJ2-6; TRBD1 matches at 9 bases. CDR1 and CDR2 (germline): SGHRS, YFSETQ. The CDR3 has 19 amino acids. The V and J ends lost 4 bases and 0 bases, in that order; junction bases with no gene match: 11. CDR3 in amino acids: CASSAPDRGWGSGANVLTF. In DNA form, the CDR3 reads TGCGCCAGCAGCGCACCAGACAGGGGGTGGGGCTCTGGGGCCAACGTCCTGACTTTC.